This T cell receptor (beta chain) was found in a study of T cells in Graves' hyperthyroidism and ophthalmopathy (dated by TCRdb to the late 2010s). Background for the entire study: Peripheral blood samples were taken at initial diagnosis, before any treatment was given. Prospective prediction of ophthalmopathy was tested in an independent validation cohort consisting of 18 to 20 hyperthyroidism patients and around 16 patients who later progressed to ophthalmopathy. Following sampling, methimazole starting at 30 mg daily was given to hyperthyroidism patients, and high-dose intravenous methylprednisolone was given to ophthalmopathy patients. TCR Vbeta CDR3 sequencing of some 140 peripheral blood samples (under 45 ophthalmopathy, about 74 hyperthyroidism and about 17 progressor patients) is reported in the paper. The study also compared thyroid tissue and blood T-cell repertoires from a handful of Graves' hyperthyroidism patients. The approximately 98 discovery patients were randomly divided into training and test sets at a 7:3 ratio. To identify distinguishing TCR V-J signatures, a discovery cohort of 100 patients was used, comprising some 43 with Graves' ophthalmopathy and approximately 57 with stable Graves' hyperthyroidism.

Amplification of TCR beta CDR3 regions was carried out from RNA transcripts. A first-round RT-PCR of the TCR CDR3 used the HTBI primer set with the Qiagen OneStep RT-PCR kit. Libraries were constructed in a second round of multiplex PCR, after which size selection and purification were carried out. Sequencing of the libraries was done on an Illumina HiSeq2000 using paired-end 100 bp reads. As for how the authors treated the data: SOAPnuke was used to process the raw data, with reads discarded if the reads contained adapters or uncalled bases, had a mean Phred below 15, or lacked an exact constant-primer or identifier match. COPE v1.2.5 was used to merge high-quality paired reads, and clonotypes were defined as unique nucleotide sequences. MiTCR v1.1 was used to align the clonotypes against IMGT TRBV, TRBD and TRBJ reference segments. The analysis included only V-J combinations with a frequency above 0.0001, which together covered 99.2% of the repertoires. A TCS score was defined as the ratio between F50 (clonal expansion) and ExV (chaos), using BLOSUM62-based TCRdist between CDR3 peptides within each V-J. Welch's t-statistics and random forest reduced 514 V-J features to about 12, which were used in a naive Bayes classifier (R e1071). TCRdb handled the public reads itself, with Q25 trimming in fastp and clone calling in MiXCR, and kept productive beta chains. Identical CDR3 proteins give one entry, which carries the most common genes and DNA. These V and J calls derive from TCRdb rather than the authors' analysis. This sample comprises more than 500,000 distinct CDR3 sequences, roughly 16% of them detected only once. Of the sample, less than 30% is held by the ten largest clones.

The CDR3 covers 13 residues, taking in both the cysteine and the phenylalanine. The sequence is cut down to CDR3 DNA, 39 bases in frame from base 1. Per the germline V gene, SGHTS is the CDR1 and YDEGEE is the CDR2. Germline trimming amounts to 4 bases on V and 5 bases on J, with 5 as the count of junction bases outside the gene matches. The investigation overall reported the following: In cross-validation, a model built on a 13 V-J signature told ophthalmopathy apart from stable hyperthyroidism with 87.88% sensitivity and around 84% specificity, and in testing the same model reached 80%/75%. Sample size was not statistically predetermined, and blinding of investigators to group allocation was not performed. Most expanded thyroid clonotypes (frequency above 0.001) were also detected in blood, a finding suggesting that blood repertoires may reflect thyroid immune responses. In validation, the model predicted progression to ophthalmopathy a median of about 6 months before onset, with around 70% sensitivity and almost 75% specificity.

In this sample, this clonotype turned up a few times. It lacks a known antigen. The record has no base qualities; no much larger clone is one base away. Ophthalmopathy patients had moderately to severely active disease, Clinical Activity Score of at least 3, NOSPECS grade of at least 4, and duration under 3 months. The study excluded patients with uncontrolled infections, other autoimmune diseases, pregnancy or lactation. Diagnoses were established on the basis of clinical symptoms, serum thyroxine and TRAb, thyroid ultrasound, and orbital computed tomography. PBMCs were separated from roughly 9.6 ml of fresh peripheral blood using Ficoll-Paque density gradient centrifugation. Trizol reagent was used to extract total RNA, and RNA quality was then checked on an Agilent 2100 Bioanalyzer.

The V gene is TRBV5-8 and the J gene is TRBJ2-5; 7 of the junction bases match TRBD2. The sample taken for sequencing was blood. This receptor was obtained from a woman aged 30 to 39 with Graves' ophthalmopathy. The CDR3 has the sequence CASSVLGGETQYF. The DNA reads as follows: TGTGCCAGCAGCGTCCTGGGAGGGGAGACCCAGTACTTC.